These 20 T cell receptor beta chains were sequenced from one sample in a study of vaccination and CD4 T cells after COVID-19. One entry per CDR3 protein, called by TCRdb with MiXCR from the PCR reads. The profile shows 20,000 to 25,000 distinct CDR3 sequences, more than 45% of them singletons. The source was CD4+ T cells from blood, collected before SARS-CoV-2 vaccination. These receptors all stem from a human donor who had recovered from COVID-19.

The chain couples TRBV19 to TRBJ2-5, with D tentatively TRBD1 (6 bases). Germline V CDR1 and CDR2: LNHDA, SQIVND (reference sequence). Between the trimmed V and J ends, which lost 6 bases and 2 bases, there was a span of 13 bases. The CDR3 spans 14 residues. Here the CDR3 reads CASSQGYHQETQYF. The DNA of the CDR3 is TGTGCCAGTAGCCAGGGGTATCATCAAGAGACCCAGTACTTC.

This clonotype was seen only a few times. This chain uses TRBV7-2 with TRBJ2-5, with D unresolved. The CDR3 is 13 residues long. V lost 7 bases and J 2 bases, leaving 11 bases between the germline ends. Germline CDR1 and CDR2: SGHTA and FQGNSA. CDR3 in amino acids: CASTKQRQETQYF. CDR3 sequence (DNA): TGTGCCAGCACCAAACAAAGACAAGAGACCCAGTACTTC.

This clonotype was found once. The genes are TRBV19 and TRBJ2-7; D is unresolved. The V gene lost 4 bases and the J gene lost 1 base, with 14 bases spanning the gap. Germline lookup yields CDR1 LNHDA and CDR2 SQIVND (reference sequence). This CDR3 comprises 15 residues. In DNA form, the CDR3 reads TGTGCCAGTAGTACCCATAGTGCAAATTCCTACGAGCAGTACTTC. Translated, it gives CASSTHSANSYEQYF.

This clonotype was counted a single time. The chain combines TRBV20-1 with TRBJ2-7; 7 bases agree with TRBD2. V trimming: 0 bases; J trimming: 5 bases; junction bases outside the gene matches: 10. The CDR3 totals 15 residues. Looked up from germline, CDR1 is DFQATT and CDR2 is SNEGSKA (reference sequence). CDR3 in DNA: TGCAGTGCTAGAGATCTTTTGCGGGGGAGAGACGAGCAGTACTTC. Protein product: CSARDLLRGRDEQYF.

V and J are TRBV6-1 and TRBJ1-1; D call uncertain. Germline V gene lookup returns CDR1 MNHNS and CDR2 SASEGT. The CDR3 has 13 residues. The V end lost 6 bases, the J end lost 2 bases, and 10 bases lay between the germline ends. CDR3 in amino acids: CASRTPQNTEAFF. For the CDR3, the DNA is TGTGCCAGCAGAACCCCACAAAACACTGAAGCTTTCTTT.

This clonotype showed up just a few times. The chain joins TRBV28 to TRBJ2-7; maybe TRBD1 (6 bases). Per germline, CDR1 MDHEN and CDR2 SYDVKM. The CDR3 is 15 amino acids. V dropped 6 bases and J dropped 2 bases, with 17 bases sitting between them. The CDR3 DNA reads as TGTGCCAGCAGGATACAGGGTAGGCGAACCTACGAGCAGTACTTC. Translated, it gives CASRIQGRRTYEQYF.

This rearrangement joins TRBV7-9 to TRBJ2-1; 8 positions match TRBD2. Per the germline V gene, CDR1 is SEHNR and CDR2 is FQNEAQ (reference sequence). The CDR3 spans 15 residues. V dropped 7 bases and J dropped 3; count of bases not matched to a gene: 8. In DNA form, the CDR3 reads TGTGCCAGCACCAAGACGCGGGGGGACTACAATGAGCAGTTCTTC. Protein: CASTKTRGDYNEQFF.

This clonotype was detected only once. The gene calls are TRBV7-3 and TRBJ2-2; TRBD1 matches at 8 bases. The J segment lost 5 bases and the V segment lost 1 base, leaving 9 bases of the junction unmatched. Germline CDR1 reads SGHTA; CDR2 reads FQGTGA. The CDR3 length is 17 residues. The CDR3 reads CASSLRPGQGLTGELFF. The CDR3 DNA is TGTGCCAGCAGCTTAAGACCAGGACAGGGTTTGACCGGGGAGCTGTTTTTT.

This chain joins TRBV25-1 and TRBJ2-1, with 9 bases that match TRBD2. The germline V gene encodes CDR1 MGHDK and CDR2 SYGVNS. The CDR3 totals 15 residues. Trimming at V came to 4 bases and at J to 1 base, leaving 2 bases not matched to a gene. The chain's CDR3 is CASSASGRSYNEQFF. The CDR3 DNA reads TGTGCCAGCAGTGCCAGCGGGAGGTCCTACAATGAGCAGTTCTTC.

This clonotype was seen a few times. The chain has TRBV7-6 and TRBJ2-3; 14 nucleotides align to TRBD2. Germline CDR1 reads SGHVS; CDR2 reads FNYEAQ. CDR3 length equals 17 residues. J lost 4 bases, V lost 3 bases, and 6 bases had no gene match. The CDR3 DNA reads as TGTGCCAGCAGCTTGGGACTAGCGGGAGTTGGGGCAGATACGCAGTATTTT. Amino acids: CASSLGLAGVGADTQYF.

The chain carries TRBV15 and TRBJ1-5, with D possibly TRBD1 on 5 matching bases. There are 17 residues in the CDR3. V lost 3 bases, J lost 0 bases, and 15 bases lay in between. Germline values: CDR1 LNHNV, CDR2 YYDKDF (reference sequence). CDR3 in DNA: TGTGCCACCAGCAGGACAGTCGGAGTTTATAGCAATCAGCCCCAGCATTTT. Amino acids: CATSRTVGVYSNQPQHF.

J is TRBJ1-6 and V is TRBV7-9; TRBD1 agrees at 7 bases. This CDR3 comprises 15 residues. Germline values: CDR1 SEHNR, CDR2 FQNEAQ (reference sequence). The ends lost 5 bases at V and 6 bases at J; junction bases unmatched: 7. The CDR3 region has the DNA TGTGCCAGCAGCACAGTAACAGGGGCTAATTCACCCCTCCACTTT. Translating gives CASSTVTGANSPLHF.

The V call is TRBV11-2, the J call TRBJ2-5, with D perhaps matching TRBD1 or TRBD2 (5 bases each). The CDR3 runs to 15 residues. V lost 1 base and J 2 bases, leaving 11 bases between the germline ends. Germline V gene sequence: CDR1 SGHAT, CDR2 FQNNGV. As DNA, the CDR3 is TGTGCCAGCAGCTTAGGGGGACGACGTCAAGAGACCCAGTACTTC. Translated, it gives CASSLGGRRQETQYF.

This clonotype turned up a few times. The rearrangement uses TRBV20-1 and TRBJ2-5; perhaps D is TRBD1 or TRBD2 (5 bases each). V was clipped by 5 bases and J by 10 bases, with 17 bases between them. CDR1 is DFQATT, CDR2 SNEGSKA, per germline (reference sequence). The CDR3 spans 12 residues. The CDR3 sequence: CSAWGINLDQYF. CDR3 nucleotide sequence: TGCAGTGCTTGGGGGATCAACTTGGACCAGTACTTC.

This clonotype was detected a few times. The rearrangement joins TRBV27 to TRBJ1-2; no clear D. This CDR3 has 13 amino acids. V dropped 3 bases and J dropped 8 bases, with 13 bases sitting between them. Germline lookup yields CDR1 MNHEY and CDR2 SMNVEV (reference sequence). CDR3 sequence (DNA): TGTGCCAGCAGTTTCCCCGGTAATCGAGGCTACACCTTC. Amino acid sequence: CASSFPGNRGYTF.

This clonotype was observed a few times. The chain links TRBV6-2 or TRBV6-3 to TRBJ2-3; 9 bases align to TRBD2. With V trimmed by 2 bases and J by 4 bases, 4 bases remained unmatched. Per germline, CDR1 MNHEY and CDR2 SVGEGT. The CDR3 has 15 residues. In DNA form, the CDR3 reads TGTGCCAGCAGTTACCCGCGGGAGGGAGCAGATACGCAGTATTTT. Protein product: CASSYPREGADTQYF.

The chain recombines TRBV5-4 with TRBJ1-1; D is perhaps TRBD1 (5 bases). In germline, CDR1 is SGHNT, CDR2 YYREEE (reference sequence). V was cut by 0 bases and J by 12 bases, with 18 bases left in between. This CDR3 has 14 residues. This CDR3 is CASSLGQRGLETFF. The CDR3 DNA is TGTGCCAGCAGCTTGGGTCAGCGGGGACTGGAAACTTTCTTT.

The CDR3 DNA follows: TGTGCCAGCAGTTTGTACAGGGGGGGGAACGAGCAGTACTTC. Its translation is CASSLYRGGNEQYF. The gene calls are TRBV28 and TRBJ2-7; weak D call: TRBD1 (8 bases). Per the germline V gene, CDR1 is MDHEN and CDR2 is SYDVKM. The CDR3 is 14 amino acids. Trimming shortened V by 3 bases and J by 5 bases, and 14 bases separated the two germline ends.

The chain joins TRBV7-8 to TRBJ2-3, with no clear D. This CDR3 is 11 amino acids long. CDR1 is SGHVS, CDR2 FQNEAQ, per germline. V was pared by 5 bases and J by 7 bases, with 7 bases between. The CDR3 DNA is TGTGCCAGCAGCCCTAAGAATACGCAGTATTTT. It encodes CASSPKNTQYF.

V usage is TRBV12-3 or TRBV12-4 and J usage is TRBJ2-7; D possibly uses TRBD1 or TRBD2 (5 bases each). The CDR3 has 16 amino acids. Trimming left V 1 base short and J 3 bases short, with 16 bases between. CDR3 amino acids: CASSLGVRDHLYEQYF. Here the CDR3 DNA reads TGTGCCAGCAGTTTAGGAGTTAGGGACCACCTCTACGAGCAGTACTTC.